This TCR beta chain originates from a study of technical replicates of blood from a handful of donors. V was pared by 6 bases and J by 5 bases, with 9 bases of the junction left unmatched. This CDR3 is 15 amino acids long. Germline values: CDR1 SEHNR, CDR2 FQNEAQ (reference sequence). The protocol was immunoSEQ multiplex PCR, while the TCRdb copy is restricted to in-frame clones and leaves out a portion. Seen here are tens of thousands of clones, 80% to 95% observed once, and the top ten hold roughly 0.4%. The source of this sequence is a human donor in good health. The V call is TRBV7-9, the J call TRBJ2-7; 11 nucleotides agree with TRBD2. The sequencing sample was made of T cells isolated from PBMCs. The CDR3 loop reads CASSPTSGSNHEQYF. CDR3 DNA sequence: TGTGCCAGCAGTCCTACTAGCGGGAGCAACCACGAGCAGTACTTC.